This T cell receptor beta chain was identified in a study of technical replicates of blood from several donors. Libraries were prepared by immunoSEQ multiplex PCR; TCRdb keeps only in-frame clonotypes and omits some of them. The profile shows tens of thousands of clones, about 93% of them singletons. Sequenced input: T cells isolated from PBMCs. The TCR originated in a human donor in good health.

CDR3 sequence (DNA): TGCAGCGCTATACCCCAGGGTACCTCCTACGAGCAGTACTTC. Its protein is CSAIPQGTSYEQYF. The chain has TRBV29-1 and TRBJ2-7, with a tentative D call TRBD1 (5 bases). V was shortened by 7 bases and J by 0 bases, with 16 bases between the two germline ends. Germline V gene sequence: CDR1 SQVTM, CDR2 ANQGSEA. The CDR3 runs to 14 residues.